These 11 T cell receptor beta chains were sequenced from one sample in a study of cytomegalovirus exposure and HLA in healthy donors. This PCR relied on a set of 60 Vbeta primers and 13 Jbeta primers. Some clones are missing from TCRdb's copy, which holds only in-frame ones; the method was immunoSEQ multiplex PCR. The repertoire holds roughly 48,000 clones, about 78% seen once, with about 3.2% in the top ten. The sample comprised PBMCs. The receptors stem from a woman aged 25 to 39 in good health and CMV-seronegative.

CDR3 sequence: CAWSVAGVYNEQFF. CDR3 coding DNA: TGTGCCTGGAGTGTGGCGGGAGTTTACAATGAGCAGTTCTTC. This chain connects TRBV30 to TRBJ2-1, with 7 bases aligning to TRBD2. V was pared by 0 bases and J by 4 bases, with 3 bases of the junction left unmatched. The germline V gene has CDR1 GTSNPN and CDR2 SVGIG (reference sequence). The CDR3 has 14 amino acids.

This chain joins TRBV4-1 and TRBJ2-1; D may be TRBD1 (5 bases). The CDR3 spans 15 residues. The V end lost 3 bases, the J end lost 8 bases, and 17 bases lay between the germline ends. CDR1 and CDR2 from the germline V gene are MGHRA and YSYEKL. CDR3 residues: CASSQDIRLWDEQFF. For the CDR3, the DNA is TGCGCCAGCAGCCAGGACATACGGCTTTGGGATGAGCAGTTCTTC.

CDR3 sequence: CASSSRLGREVTEAFF. DNA for the CDR3: TGTGCCAGCAGCTCCCGGTTGGGCAGGGAGGTCACTGAAGCTTTCTTT. The chain uses TRBV11-2 and TRBJ1-1; perhaps TRBD1 as D (5 bases). The CDR3 has 16 amino acids. The V gene's germline CDR1 is SGHAT and CDR2 FQNNGV. V lost 4 bases to trimming and J lost 4 bases, with 19 bases between them.

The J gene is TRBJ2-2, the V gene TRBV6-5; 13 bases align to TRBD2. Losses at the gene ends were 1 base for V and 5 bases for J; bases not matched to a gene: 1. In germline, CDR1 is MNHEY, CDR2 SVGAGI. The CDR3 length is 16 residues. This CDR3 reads CASSYWTSGGTGELFF. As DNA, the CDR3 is TGTGCCAGCAGTTACTGGACTAGCGGGGGAACCGGGGAGCTGTTTTTT.

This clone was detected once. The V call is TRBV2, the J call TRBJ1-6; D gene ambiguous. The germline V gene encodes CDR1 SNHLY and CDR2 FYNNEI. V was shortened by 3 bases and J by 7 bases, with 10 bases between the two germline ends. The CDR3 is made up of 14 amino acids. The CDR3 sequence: CASSESRVNSPLHF. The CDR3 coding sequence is TGTGCCAGCAGTGAGTCGAGGGTAAATTCACCCCTCCACTTT.

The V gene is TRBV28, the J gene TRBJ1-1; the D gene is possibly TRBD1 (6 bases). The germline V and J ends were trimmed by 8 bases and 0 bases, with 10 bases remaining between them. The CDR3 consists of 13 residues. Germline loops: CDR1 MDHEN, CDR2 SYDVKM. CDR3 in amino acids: CASGGPLNTEAFF. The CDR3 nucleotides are TGTGCCAGCGGGGGCCCTCTGAACACTGAAGCTTTCTTT.

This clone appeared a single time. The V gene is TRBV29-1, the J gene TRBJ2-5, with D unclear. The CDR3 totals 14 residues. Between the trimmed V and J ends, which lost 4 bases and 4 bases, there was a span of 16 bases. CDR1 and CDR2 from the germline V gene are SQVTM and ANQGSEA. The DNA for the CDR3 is TGCAGCGTTGCCCCGACACTGGCTGGAGAGACCCAGTACTTC. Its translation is CSVAPTLAGETQYF. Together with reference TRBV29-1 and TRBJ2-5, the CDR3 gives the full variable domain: SAVISQKPSRDICQRGTSLTIQCQVDSQVTMMFWYRQQPGQSLTLIATANQGSEATYESGFVIDKFPISRPNLTFSTLTVSNMSPEDSSIYLCSVAPTLAGETQYFGPGTRLLVL.

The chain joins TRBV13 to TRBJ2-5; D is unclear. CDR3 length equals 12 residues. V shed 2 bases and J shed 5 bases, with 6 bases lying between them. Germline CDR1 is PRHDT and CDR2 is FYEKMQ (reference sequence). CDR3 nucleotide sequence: TGTGCCAGCAGCTTAACATCGGAGACCCAGTACTTC. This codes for CASSLTSETQYF.

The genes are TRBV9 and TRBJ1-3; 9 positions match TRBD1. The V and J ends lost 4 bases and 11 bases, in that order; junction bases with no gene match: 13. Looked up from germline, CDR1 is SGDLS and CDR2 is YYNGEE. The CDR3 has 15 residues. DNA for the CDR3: TGTGCCAGCAGCAGGGACCGGGACAGGGCCTATCCCATATATTTT. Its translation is CASSRDRDRAYPIYF.

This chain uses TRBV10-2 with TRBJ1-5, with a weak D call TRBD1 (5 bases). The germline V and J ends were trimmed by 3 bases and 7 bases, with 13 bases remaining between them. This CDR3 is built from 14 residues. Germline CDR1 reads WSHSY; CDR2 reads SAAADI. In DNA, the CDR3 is TGCGCCAGCAGTGACGCCGGGGGGAGGCAGCCCCAGCATTTT. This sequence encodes CASSDAGGRQPQHF.

The CDR3 nucleotides are TGTGCCAGCAGCCTCCCCGGGGGCGGGAGGGCCGAAGAGACCCAGTACTTC. Translated: CASSLPGGGRAEETQYF. This chain uses TRBV5-4 with TRBJ2-5; 9 nucleotides align to TRBD2. CDR1 is SGHNT and CDR2 is YYREEE in the germline V gene (reference sequence). There are 17 residues in the CDR3. Losses at the gene ends were 4 bases for V and 3 bases for J; bases not matched to a gene: 13. The complete variable domain, with remaining parts taken from reference TRBV5-4 and TRBJ2-5, reads ETGVTQSPTHLIKTRGQQVTLRCSSQSGHNTVSWYQQALGQGPQFIFQYYREEENGRGNFPPRFSGLQFPNYSSELNVNALELDDSALYLCASSLPGGGRAEETQYFGPGTRLLVL.